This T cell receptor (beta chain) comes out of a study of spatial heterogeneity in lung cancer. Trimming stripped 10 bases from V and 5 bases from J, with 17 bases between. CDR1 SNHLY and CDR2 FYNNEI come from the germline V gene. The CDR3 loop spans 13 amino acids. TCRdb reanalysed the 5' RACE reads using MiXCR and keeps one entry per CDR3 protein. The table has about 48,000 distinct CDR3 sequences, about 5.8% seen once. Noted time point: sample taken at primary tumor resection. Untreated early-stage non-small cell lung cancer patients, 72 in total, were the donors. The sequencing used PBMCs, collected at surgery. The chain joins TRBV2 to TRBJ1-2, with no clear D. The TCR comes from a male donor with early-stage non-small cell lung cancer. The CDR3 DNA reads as TGTGCCACCAAAACCGGGATGACATATGGCTACACCTTC. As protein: CATKTGMTYGYTF.